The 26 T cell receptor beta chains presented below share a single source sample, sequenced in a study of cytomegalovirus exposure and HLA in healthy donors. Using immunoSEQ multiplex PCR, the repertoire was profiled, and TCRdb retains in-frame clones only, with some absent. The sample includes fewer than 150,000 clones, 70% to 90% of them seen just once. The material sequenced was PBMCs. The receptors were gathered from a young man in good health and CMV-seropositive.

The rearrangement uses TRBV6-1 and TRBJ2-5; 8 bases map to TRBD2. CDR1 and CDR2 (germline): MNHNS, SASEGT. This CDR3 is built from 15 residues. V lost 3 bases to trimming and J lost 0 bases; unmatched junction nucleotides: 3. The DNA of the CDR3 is TGTGCCAGCAGTGACCTAGCGGGCGACCAAGAGACCCAGTACTTC. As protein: CASSDLAGDQETQYF.

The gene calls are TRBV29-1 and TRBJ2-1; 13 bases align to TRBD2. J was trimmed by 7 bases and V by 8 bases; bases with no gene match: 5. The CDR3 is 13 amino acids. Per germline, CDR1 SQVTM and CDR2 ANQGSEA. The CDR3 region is CSTRLAGGNEQFF. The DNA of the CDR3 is TGCAGCACCCGACTAGCGGGGGGTAATGAGCAGTTCTTC.

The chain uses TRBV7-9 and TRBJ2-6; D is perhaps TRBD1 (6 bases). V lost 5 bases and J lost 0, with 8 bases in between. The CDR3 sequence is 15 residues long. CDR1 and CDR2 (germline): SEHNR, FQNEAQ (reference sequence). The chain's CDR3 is CASSPGVSGANVLTF. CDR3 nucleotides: TGTGCCAGCAGCCCAGGGGTCTCTGGGGCCAACGTCCTGACTTTC.

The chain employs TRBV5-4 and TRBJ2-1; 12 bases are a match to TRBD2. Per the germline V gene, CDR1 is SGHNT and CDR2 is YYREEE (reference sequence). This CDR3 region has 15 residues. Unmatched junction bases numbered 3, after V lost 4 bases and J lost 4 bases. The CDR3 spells CASSLAGGQYNEQFF. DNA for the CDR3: TGTGCCAGCAGCCTAGCGGGGGGGCAATACAATGAGCAGTTCTTC.

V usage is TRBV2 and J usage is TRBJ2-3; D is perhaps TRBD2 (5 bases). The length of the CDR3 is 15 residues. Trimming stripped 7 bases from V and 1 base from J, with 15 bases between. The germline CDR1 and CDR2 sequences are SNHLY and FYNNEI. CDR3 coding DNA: TGTGCCAGCATGAGGTTCATGCGGGGCACAGATACGCAGTATTTT. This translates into CASMRFMRGTDTQYF.

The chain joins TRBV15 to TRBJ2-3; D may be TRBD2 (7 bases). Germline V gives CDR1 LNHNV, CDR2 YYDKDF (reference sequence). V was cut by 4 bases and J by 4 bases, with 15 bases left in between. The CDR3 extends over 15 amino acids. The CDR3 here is CATSKGGGGPDTQYF. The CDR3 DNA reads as TGTGCCACCAGCAAAGGGGGGGGAGGTCCAGATACGCAGTATTTT.

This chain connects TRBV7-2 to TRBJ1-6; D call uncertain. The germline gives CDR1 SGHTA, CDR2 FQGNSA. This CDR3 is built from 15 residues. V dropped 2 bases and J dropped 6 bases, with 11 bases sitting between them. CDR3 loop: CASSLNFFTNSPLHF. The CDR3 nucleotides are TGTGCCAGCAGCTTAAACTTTTTTACTAATTCACCCCTCCACTTT.

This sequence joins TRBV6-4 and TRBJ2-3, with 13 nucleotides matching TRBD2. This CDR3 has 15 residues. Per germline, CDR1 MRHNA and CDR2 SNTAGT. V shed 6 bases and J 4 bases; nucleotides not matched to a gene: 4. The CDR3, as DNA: TGTGCCAGCAGAATACTAGCGGGGGGGCCAGATACGCAGTATTTT. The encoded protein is CASRILAGGPDTQYF.

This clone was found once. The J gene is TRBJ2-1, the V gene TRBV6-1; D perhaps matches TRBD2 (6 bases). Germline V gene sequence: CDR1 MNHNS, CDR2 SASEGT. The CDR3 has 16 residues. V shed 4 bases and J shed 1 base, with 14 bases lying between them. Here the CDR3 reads CASSVGDWYSYNEQFF. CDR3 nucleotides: TGTGCCAGCAGTGTAGGGGACTGGTATTCCTACAATGAGCAGTTCTTC.

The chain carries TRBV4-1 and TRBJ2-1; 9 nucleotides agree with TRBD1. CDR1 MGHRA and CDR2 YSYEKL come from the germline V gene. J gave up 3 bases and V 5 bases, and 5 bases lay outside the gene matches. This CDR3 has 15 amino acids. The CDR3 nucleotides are TGCGCCAGCAGCACAGACAGGGGGAGCTACAATGAGCAGTTCTTC. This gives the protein CASSTDRGSYNEQFF.

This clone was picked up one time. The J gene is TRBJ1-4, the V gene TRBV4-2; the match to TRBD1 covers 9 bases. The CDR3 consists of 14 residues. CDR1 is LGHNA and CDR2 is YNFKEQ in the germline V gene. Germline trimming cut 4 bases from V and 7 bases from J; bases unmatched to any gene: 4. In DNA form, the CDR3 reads TGTGCCAGCAGCCGGGGACAGGGAGCTGAAAAACTGTTTTTT. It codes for CASSRGQGAEKLFF.

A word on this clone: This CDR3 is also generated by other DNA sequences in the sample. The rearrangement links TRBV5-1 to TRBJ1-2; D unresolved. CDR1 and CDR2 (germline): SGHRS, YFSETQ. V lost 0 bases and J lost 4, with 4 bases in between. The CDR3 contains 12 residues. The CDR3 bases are TGCGCCAGCAGCTTGGCCGGCTATGGCTACACCTTC. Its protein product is CASSLAGYGYTF.

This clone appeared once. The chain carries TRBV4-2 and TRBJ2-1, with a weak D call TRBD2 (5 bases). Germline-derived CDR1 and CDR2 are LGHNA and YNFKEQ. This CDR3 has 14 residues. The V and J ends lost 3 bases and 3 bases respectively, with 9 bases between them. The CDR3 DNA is TGTGCCAGCAGCCACGGACGGGACTACAATGAGCAGTTCTTC. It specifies CASSHGRDYNEQFF.

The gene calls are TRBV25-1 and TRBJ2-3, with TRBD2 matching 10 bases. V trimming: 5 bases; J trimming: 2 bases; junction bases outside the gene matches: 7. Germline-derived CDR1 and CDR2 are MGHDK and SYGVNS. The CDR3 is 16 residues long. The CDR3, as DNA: TGTGCCAGCAGTCCGGGACTAGCGATCTACACAGATACGCAGTATTTT. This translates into CASSPGLAIYTDTQYF.

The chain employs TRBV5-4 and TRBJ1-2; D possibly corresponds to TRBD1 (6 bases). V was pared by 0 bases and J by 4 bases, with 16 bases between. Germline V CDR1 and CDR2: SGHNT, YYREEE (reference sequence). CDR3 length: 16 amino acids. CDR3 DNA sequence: TGTGCCAGCAGCTTGGGAAGGACAGATTACGCCTATGGCTACACCTTC. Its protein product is CASSLGRTDYAYGYTF. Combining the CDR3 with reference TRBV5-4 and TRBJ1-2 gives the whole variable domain ETGVTQSPTHLIKTRGQQVTLRCSSQSGHNTVSWYQQALGQGPQFIFQYYREEENGRGNFPPRFSGLQFPNYSSELNVNALELDDSALYLCASSLGRTDYAYGYTFGSGTRLTVV.

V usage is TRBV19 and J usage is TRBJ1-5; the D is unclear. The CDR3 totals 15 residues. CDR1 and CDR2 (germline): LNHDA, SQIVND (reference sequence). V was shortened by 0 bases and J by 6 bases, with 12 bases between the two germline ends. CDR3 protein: CASSIDHYSAQPQHF. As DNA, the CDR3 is TGTGCCAGTAGTATAGACCATTACAGTGCTCAGCCCCAGCATTTT.

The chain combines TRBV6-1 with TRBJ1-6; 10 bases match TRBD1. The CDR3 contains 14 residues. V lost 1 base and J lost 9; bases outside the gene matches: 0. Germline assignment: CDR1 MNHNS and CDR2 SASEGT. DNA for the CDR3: TGTGCCAGCAGTGAAGGACAGGGGGCTTCACCCCTCCACTTT. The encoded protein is CASSEGQGASPLHF.

DNA for the CDR3: TGTGCCAGCAGTCAGCAGGTAGGGGCGATCTATGGCTACACCTTC. This codes for CASSQQVGAIYGYTF. The gene calls are TRBV27 and TRBJ1-2; D might be TRBD1 (5 bases). Trimming left V 5 bases short and J 4 bases short, with 17 bases between. There are 15 residues in the CDR3. Germline CDR1 is MNHEY and CDR2 is SMNVEV (reference sequence).

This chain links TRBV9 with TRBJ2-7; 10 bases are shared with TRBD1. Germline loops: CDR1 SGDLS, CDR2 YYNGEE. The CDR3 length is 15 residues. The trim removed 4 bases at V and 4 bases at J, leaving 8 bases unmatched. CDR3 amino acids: CASSPTTGGAYEQYF. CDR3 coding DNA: TGTGCCAGCAGCCCCACGACAGGGGGCGCTTACGAGCAGTACTTC.

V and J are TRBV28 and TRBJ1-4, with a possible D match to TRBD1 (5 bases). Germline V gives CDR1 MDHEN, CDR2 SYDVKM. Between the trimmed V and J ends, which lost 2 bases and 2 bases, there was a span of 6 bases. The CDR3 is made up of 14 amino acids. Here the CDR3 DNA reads TGTGCCAGCAGTTTACCAGGGACTAATGAAAAACTGTTTTTT. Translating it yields CASSLPGTNEKLFF.

CDR3 sequence: CSVETGISGNTIYF. The CDR3, as DNA: TGCAGCGTTGAAACCGGGATCTCTGGAAACACCATATATTTT. The J gene is TRBJ1-3, the V gene TRBV29-1; the D is unclear. The CDR3 contains 14 residues. Germline assignment: CDR1 SQVTM and CDR2 ANQGSEA. Trimming took 2 bases from V and 0 from J, leaving 8 bases between them.

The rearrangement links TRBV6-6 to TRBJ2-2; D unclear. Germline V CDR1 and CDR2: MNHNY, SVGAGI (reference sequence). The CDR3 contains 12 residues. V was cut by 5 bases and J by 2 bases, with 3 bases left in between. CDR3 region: CASSLNTGELFF. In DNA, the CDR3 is TGTGCCAGCAGTCTAAACACCGGGGAGCTGTTTTTT.

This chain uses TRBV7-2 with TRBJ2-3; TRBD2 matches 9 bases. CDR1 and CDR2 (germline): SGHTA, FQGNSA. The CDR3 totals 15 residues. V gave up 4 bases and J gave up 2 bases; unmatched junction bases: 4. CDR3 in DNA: TGTGCCAGCAGCTGGCGGGGGGGAGACACAGATACGCAGTATTTT. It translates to CASSWRGGDTDTQYF.

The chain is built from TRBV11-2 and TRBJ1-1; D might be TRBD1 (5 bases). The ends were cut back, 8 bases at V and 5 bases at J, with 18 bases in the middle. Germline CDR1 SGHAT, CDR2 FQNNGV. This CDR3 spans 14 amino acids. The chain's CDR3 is CASGSGGFSTEAFF. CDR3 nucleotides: TGTGCCAGCGGTTCCGGGGGTTTCTCAACTGAAGCTTTCTTT.

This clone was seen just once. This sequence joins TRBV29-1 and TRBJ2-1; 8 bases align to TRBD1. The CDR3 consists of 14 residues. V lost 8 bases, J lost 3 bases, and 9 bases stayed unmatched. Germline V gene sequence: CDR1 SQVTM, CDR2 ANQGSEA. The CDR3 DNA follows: TGCAGCTTAGGGGACAGGCCGTTCTACAATGAGCAGTTCTTC. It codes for CSLGDRPFYNEQFF.

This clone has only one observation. As DNA, the CDR3 is TGTGCCGGTCAGCCGGGACAGGGGGGAGAGCAGTACTTC. Translated, it gives CAGQPGQGGEQYF. The chain joins TRBV6-1 to TRBJ2-7; 11 bases align to TRBD1. V shed 11 bases, J shed 7 bases, and the junction held 10 bases outside the gene matches. Germline CDR1 MNHNS, CDR2 SASEGT. This CDR3 has 13 amino acids.